The 31 T cell receptor beta chains below come from one sample, sequenced in a study of regulatory T cells in long-lasting Graves disease. Through Arm-PCR of CDR3 regions and iRepertoire HTBI primers, TCR beta libraries were built. Each CDR3 protein is one row after TCRdb ran MiXCR on the multiplex PCR reads. The table includes 400,000 to 550,000 distinct CDR3 sequences, 14% to 15% detected once. Time point indicated: newly diagnosed GD, antithyroid drugs for less than 3 months. After RNA was extracted from PBMCs, the TCR library was made from it. These data also formed part of another study, on T cells in Graves' hyperthyroidism and ophthalmopathy.

The sequencing here drew on peripheral blood mononuclear cells (PBMCs), taken at new diagnosis, from a patient treated with antithyroid drugs. The source of these receptors is a woman aged 25-40 years with Graves disease.

The sample holds many counts of this clonotype. This chain connects TRBV10-3 to TRBJ1-5, with TRBD1 matching over 10 bases. Germline V gene sequence: CDR1 ENHRY, CDR2 SYGVKD. Trimming removed 0 bases from V and 6 bases from J; junction bases left unmatched: 11. This CDR3 spans 18 amino acids. DNA of the CDR3: TGTGCCATCAGTGAGTCGATGGGGACAGGGGTTCGTGGTCAGCCCCAGCATTTT. The encoded protein is CAISESMGTGVRGQPQHF.

This chain uses TRBV7-2 with TRBJ2-1, with a weak D call TRBD2 (5 bases). Germline V gene lookup returns CDR1 SGHTA and CDR2 FQGNSA. Deletions cut 3 bases from V and 4 bases from J, with 13 bases between. This CDR3 contains 15 residues. The DNA for the CDR3 is TGTGCCAGCAGCTTTTGGAGGCTCCCTTACAATGAGCAGTTCTTC. Residues: CASSFWRLPYNEQFF.

This clonotype was recorded at least ten times. The V and J genes are TRBV6-5 and TRBJ2-7; TRBD2 is a possible D gene (5 bases). Trimming stripped 4 bases from V and 1 base from J, with 20 bases between. The CDR3 sequence is 17 residues long. Germline CDR1 MNHEY, CDR2 SVGAGI. CDR3 region: CASSSRLAPVPSYEQYF. The DNA for the CDR3 is TGTGCCAGCAGTTCGCGGCTAGCACCAGTTCCATCCTACGAGCAGTACTTC.

This clonotype has at least ten counts. The gene calls are TRBV20-1 and TRBJ2-7, with a tentative D call TRBD1 (5 bases). Trimming stripped 1 base from V and 3 bases from J, with 10 bases between. The CDR3 consists of 13 residues. Germline CDR1 is DFQATT and CDR2 is SNEGSKA (reference sequence). DNA for the CDR3: TGCAGTGCTAGAGGCCAGGGTCTCTACGAGCAGTACTTC. It codes for CSARGQGLYEQYF.

The V gene is TRBV5-1, the J gene TRBJ2-1; D might be TRBD2 (5 bases). V lost 0 bases and J 7 bases, leaving 20 bases between the germline ends. Germline CDR1 and CDR2: SGHRS and YFSETQ. CDR3 length: 17 residues. CDR3 in DNA: TGCGCCAGCAGCTTGGACCTCGCGGGCGCACTACCAAATGAGCAGTTCTTC. Translated: CASSLDLAGALPNEQFF.

Ten or more counts support this clonotype. The chain is built from TRBV28 and TRBJ2-5; 9 nucleotides align to TRBD2. The CDR3 sequence is 15 residues long. Germline V gives CDR1 MDHEN, CDR2 SYDVKM. J gave up 5 bases and V 2 bases, and 6 bases lay outside the gene matches. The CDR3 region is CASSLIAGVWETQYF. The DNA for the CDR3 is TGTGCCAGCAGTTTAATAGCGGGAGTTTGGGAGACCCAGTACTTC.

In its sample, this clonotype was seen many times. The V and J genes are TRBV10-1 and TRBJ2-7, with 8 positions matching TRBD1. V lost 0 bases to trimming and J lost 5 bases; unmatched junction nucleotides: 9. The CDR3 covers 16 residues. Germline values: CDR1 WNHNN, CDR2 SYGVQD (reference sequence). Here the CDR3 DNA reads TGCGCCAGCAGTGAGTCGGACAGGGTGGGGATCAACGAGCAGTACTTC. It encodes CASSESDRVGINEQYF.

Only a few counts were recorded for this clonotype. The J gene is TRBJ1-1, the V gene TRBV15, with a weak D call TRBD1 (5 bases). The V and J ends lost 3 bases and 5 bases respectively, with 19 bases between them. CDR1 and CDR2 (germline): LNHNV, YYDKDF (reference sequence). CDR3 size: 16 residues. The CDR3 protein is CATSSPTNWGETEAFF. CDR3 nucleotide sequence: TGTGCCACCAGCAGCCCAACAAACTGGGGGGAAACTGAAGCTTTCTTT.

In its sample, this clonotype was seen many times. The chain is built from TRBV2 and TRBJ2-2; 7 nucleotides line up with TRBD1. Trimming cost V 10 bases and J 2 bases; bases outside gene matches: 19. The germline V gene has CDR1 SNHLY and CDR2 FYNNEI. The CDR3 has 18 amino acids. The CDR3 loop reads CAIREGRGSASNTGELFF. The DNA for the CDR3 is TGTGCCATCCGTGAAGGCAGGGGGTCCGCGTCTAACACCGGGGAGCTGTTTTTT.

This clonotype was picked up many times. The chain is built from TRBV6-5 and TRBJ2-2; D gene ambiguous. Germline lookup yields CDR1 MNHEY and CDR2 SVGAGI. V lost 2 bases and J 4 bases, leaving 14 bases between the germline ends. This CDR3 has 16 residues. The CDR3 region is CASSYAYHYSTGELFF. CDR3 nucleotides: TGTGCCAGCAGTTACGCCTATCATTACTCCACCGGGGAGCTGTTTTTT.

This clonotype was seen repeatedly, ten times or more. The rearrangement uses TRBV12-3 or TRBV12-4 and TRBJ2-1; D is unresolved. Trimming stripped 4 bases from V and 6 bases from J, with 7 bases between. CDR3 length: 12 amino acids. CDR3: CASSSRPNEQFF. The DNA of the CDR3 is TGTGCCAGCAGTTCACGACCCAATGAGCAGTTCTTC.

The chain combines TRBV19 with TRBJ2-1, with D perhaps matching TRBD2 (5 bases). Germline CDR1 LNHDA, CDR2 SQIVND (reference sequence). This CDR3 is 14 amino acids long. Trimming cost V 3 bases and J 7 bases, with 13 bases left between them. The CDR3 loop is CASSMPHPGNEQFF. Here the CDR3 DNA reads TGTGCCAGTAGTATGCCCCACCCGGGGAATGAGCAGTTCTTC. The whole variable domain, filled in from reference TRBV19 and TRBJ2-1, reads DGGITQSPKYLFRKEGQNVTLSCEQNLNHDAMYWYRQDPGQGLRLIYYSQIVNDFQKGDIAEGYSVSREKKESFPLTVTSAQKNPTAFYLCASSMPHPGNEQFFGPGTRLTVL.

Worth noting for this clonotype: Its ends do not fully match the called genes, so a read error is possible. The chain combines TRBV24-1 with TRBJ1-5; a possible D gene is TRBD1 (5 bases). This CDR3 comprises 13 residues. Germline V CDR1 and CDR2: KGHDR, SFDVKD. The CDR3: CAASTEGNQPQHF. The CDR3 DNA reads as TGTGCCGCCAGTACCGAGGGGAATCAGCCCCAGCATTTT.

The chain couples TRBV10-3 to TRBJ1-6; tentatively, D is TRBD1 (5 bases). From germline, CDR1 is ENHRY and CDR2 SYGVKD. V lost 4 bases, J lost 8 bases, and 12 bases lay in between. The CDR3 is made up of 14 amino acids. For the CDR3, the DNA is TGTGCCATCAGTGTCAGGCAGGGTGATTCACCCCTCCACTTT. This gives the protein CAISVRQGDSPLHF.

This clonotype occurred a few times. The gene calls are TRBV7-9 and TRBJ2-2, with TRBD2 identical over 7 bases. Trimming cost V 7 bases and J 2 bases; bases outside gene matches: 7. The germline V gene encodes CDR1 SEHNR and CDR2 FQNEAQ (reference sequence). The CDR3 length is 15 residues. CDR3 bases: TGTGCCAGCATTTATAGCGGGCAAAACACCGGGGAGCTGTTTTTT. Protein product: CASIYSGQNTGELFF.

As regards this clonotype: This clone may be a read error of a much larger clone one base away. The chain joins TRBV6-1 to TRBJ2-5; TRBD2 agrees at 15 bases. This CDR3 has 20 amino acids. Losses at the gene ends were 5 bases for V and 11 bases for J; bases not matched to a gene: 24. Germline V lookup: CDR1 MNHNS, CDR2 SASEGT. DNA for the CDR3: TGTGCCAGCAGTAGAGGACTAGCGGGAGGGCCGCCCGTGAGGTACTACGGGCAGTACTTC. This translates into CASSRGLAGGPPVRYYGQYF.

The gene calls are TRBV20-1 and TRBJ1-6; no clear D. V lost 2 bases and J 0 bases, leaving 11 bases between the germline ends. This CDR3 spans 16 amino acids. CDR1 is DFQATT and CDR2 is SNEGSKA in the germline V gene (reference sequence). CDR3 residues: CSARPSPGSYNSPLHF. CDR3 DNA: TGCAGTGCTAGACCCAGCCCGGGCTCCTATAATTCACCCCTCCACTTT.

The chain links TRBV12-3 or TRBV12-4 to TRBJ1-4, with D unclear. The CDR3 is 14 residues long. Trimming stripped 3 bases from V and 5 bases from J, with 10 bases between. The CDR3 sequence: CASSFGSRNEKLFF. DNA of the CDR3: TGTGCCAGCAGTTTCGGGTCAAGGAATGAAAAACTGTTTTTT.

The genes are TRBV7-8 and TRBJ1-6; D unclear. The CDR3 spans 14 residues. In germline, CDR1 is SGHVS, CDR2 FQNEAQ. Trimming took 1 base from V and 7 from J, leaving 8 bases between them. CDR3 coding DNA: TGTGCCAGCAGCTTAGAAGTGGTGAATTCACCCCTCCACTTT. Amino acid sequence: CASSLEVVNSPLHF.

In this sample, this clonotype turned up many times. The V and J genes are TRBV27 and TRBJ1-4; unclear D gene. The CDR3 spans 15 residues. The germline V gene encodes CDR1 MNHEY and CDR2 SMNVEV (reference sequence). V was trimmed by 7 bases and J by 0 bases, leaving 12 bases between them. The CDR3: CASTLRGATNEKLFF. The CDR3, as DNA: TGTGCCAGCACTCTCCGGGGAGCAACTAATGAAAAACTGTTTTTT.

This clonotype was counted ten times or more. The V gene is TRBV11-2, the J gene TRBJ2-1; D is uncertain. The length of the CDR3 is 15 residues. V was cut by 4 bases and J by 7 bases, with 17 bases left in between. CDR1 is SGHAT and CDR2 is FQNNGV in the germline V gene. CDR3 amino acids: CASSSNRQAWNEQFF. CDR3 coding DNA: TGTGCCAGCAGCTCCAATCGGCAGGCGTGGAATGAGCAGTTCTTC.

As regards this clonotype: Lacking the conserved final phenylalanine or tryptophan, this CDR3 likely reflects a read error. The rearrangement joins TRBV11-2 to TRBJ1-2; TRBD1 might be the D (6 bases). The CDR3 contains 18 residues. Between the trimmed V and J ends, which lost 0 bases and 2 bases, there was a span of 19 bases. Germline assignment: CDR1 SGHAT and CDR2 FQNNGV. The CDR3 sequence: CASSLEGTSEKINYGYTS. For the CDR3, the DNA is TGTGCCAGCAGCTTAGAGGGGACAAGTGAGAAGATAAACTATGGCTACACCTCC.

This clonotype came up many times. The chain has TRBV15 and TRBJ1-3; D remains ambiguous. V was pared by 1 base and J by 2 bases, with 15 bases between. Germline V gene data show CDR1 as LNHNV and CDR2 as YYDKDF (reference sequence). The CDR3 runs 17 residues. CDR3 amino acids: CATSRVMGSEPGNTIYF. The CDR3 DNA follows: TGTGCCACCAGCAGAGTAATGGGAAGTGAACCTGGAAACACCATATATTTT.

This clonotype was detected many times. Sequence at one end of the junction differs from germline and may be a read error. J is TRBJ1-2 and V is TRBV5-1; TRBD1 might be the D (5 bases). The germline CDR1 and CDR2 sequences are SGHRS and YFSETQ. This CDR3 has 14 amino acids. CDR3 loop: CASSLDTFNYGYTF. The CDR3 coding sequence is TGTGCCAGCAGCTTGGACACATTTAACTATGGCTACACCTTC.

The table lists this clonotype with many counts. J is TRBJ1-5 and V is TRBV28; no definite D call. Germline V gene lookup returns CDR1 MDHEN and CDR2 SYDVKM. This CDR3 spans 11 amino acids. Trimming removed 6 bases from V and 6 bases from J, with 6 bases in between. The CDR3 DNA sequence: TGTGCCAGCAGAGGGAGTCAGCCCCAGCATTTT. Protein product: CASRGSQPQHF.

This clonotype was seen more than once but under ten times. The chain is built from TRBV9 and TRBJ2-1, with 8 bases identical to TRBD1. The V gene end was trimmed by 6 bases and the J gene end by 8 bases; junction bases not matched to a gene: 7. The CDR3 length is 13 residues. Germline values: CDR1 SGDLS, CDR2 YYNGEE. CDR3 nucleotides: TGTGCCAGCACCCAGGGGGCAGGCGATGAGCAGTTCTTC. This gives the protein CASTQGAGDEQFF. Full variable domain (remainder filled in from reference TRBV9 and TRBJ2-1): DSGVTQTPKHLITATGQRVTLRCSPRSGDLSVYWYQQSLDQGLQFLIQYYNGEERAKGNILERFSAQQFPDLHSELNLSSLELGDSALYFCASTQGAGDEQFFGPGTRLTVL.

This clonotype was observed many times. The rearrangement uses TRBV18 and TRBJ1-1; no clear D gene. This CDR3 contains 13 residues. From germline, CDR1 is KGHSH and CDR2 LQKENI. V lost 4 bases, J lost 2 bases, and 8 bases lay in between. In DNA form, the CDR3 reads TGTGCCAGCTCACGGAAAGCAAACACTGAAGCTTTCTTT. Residues: CASSRKANTEAFF.

This clonotype has just a few counts. The rearrangement joins TRBV4-2 to TRBJ2-1; TRBD2 aligns across 11 bases. CDR3 size: 15 residues. CDR1 and CDR2 from the germline V gene are LGHNA and YNFKEQ. J was trimmed by 6 bases and V by 3 bases; bases with no gene match: 4. The CDR3 here is CASSHPGTSGNEQFF. CDR3 DNA sequence: TGTGCCAGCAGCCATCCCGGGACTAGCGGCAATGAGCAGTTCTTC.

This chain uses TRBV25-1 with TRBJ1-6, with a possible D match to TRBD1 (5 bases). Trimming shortened V by 1 base and J by 0 bases, and 13 bases separated the two germline ends. Germline V gene sequence: CDR1 MGHDK, CDR2 SYGVNS. This CDR3 is 18 amino acids long. The CDR3 protein is CASSEWVGGSSYNSPLHF. The DNA for the CDR3 is TGTGCCAGCAGTGAATGGGTTGGGGGATCCTCCTATAATTCACCCCTCCACTTT.

This clonotype was counted ten times or more. This chain connects TRBV7-9 to TRBJ2-7, with a tentative D call TRBD2 (5 bases). Trimming removed 1 base from V and 9 bases from J, with 19 bases in between. Per germline, CDR1 SEHNR and CDR2 FQNEAQ (reference sequence). This CDR3 has 15 residues. CDR3 nucleotides: TGTGCCAGCAGCTTAGGGAGGCTAGACGGATTGACGCAGTACTTC. It is translated as CASSLGRLDGLTQYF. Full variable domain (outside the CDR3, taken from reference TRBV7-9 and TRBJ2-7): DTGVSQNPRHKITKRGQNVTFRCDPISEHNRLYWYRQTLGQGPEFLTYFQNEAQLEKSRLLSDRFSAERPKGSFSTLEIQRTEQGDSAMYLCASSLGRLDGLTQYFGPGTRLTVT.

In its sample, this clonotype was seen once. The V call is TRBV11-2, the J call TRBJ2-2; D gene uncertain. The V and J ends lost 1 base and 4 bases respectively, with 10 bases between them. Germline values: CDR1 SGHAT, CDR2 FQNNGV. The CDR3 loop spans 15 amino acids. The CDR3 loop reads CASSLAVGITGELFF. The CDR3 DNA reads TGTGCCAGCAGCTTAGCTGTGGGAATCACCGGGGAGCTGTTTTTT.